This TCR beta chain emerged from a study of monozygotic twins with inflammatory bowel disease. TCRdb reprocessed the 5' RACE reads and keeps a single row for each CDR3 protein, giving no DNA. The specimen's table records nearly 450,000 distinct CDR3 sequences. Note on this clonotype: Its antigen is not identified.

Germline CDR1 reads GTSNPN; CDR2 reads SVGIG (reference sequence). This CDR3 has 12 residues. From whole blood, total RNA was isolated without any sorting of T cells. Study results and limitations: Fewer clonotypes were shared with others by IBD patients than by healthy twins, especially with disease activity.

Source material: blood. This chain joins TRBV30 and TRBJ2-7; the TRBD1 assignment by TCRdb is unverifiable without DNA. This TCR was sampled from a human donor with ulcerative colitis or Crohn's disease, or a healthy co-twin of an affected twin (not recorded which). This CDR3 reads CAWSAGKHEQYF.